This T cell receptor beta chain was identified in a study of T-cell reconstitution after alpha-beta-depleted transplantation in children. There are a few counts of this clonotype. Its antigen is unknown. General study points: Counts and diversity of T cells one year after transplant came mostly from newly produced T cells. About two months after transplant, alpha-beta T cells reportedly came from several hundred expanded graft clones.

V lost 5 bases to trimming and J lost 3 bases, with 11 bases between them. The V gene's germline CDR1 is DFQATT and CDR2 SNEGSKA (reference sequence). There are 14 residues in the CDR3. The authors prepared the TCRbeta library with unique molecular identifiers. Each CDR3 protein is one row after TCRdb ran MiXCR on the PCR reads. In the table there are hundreds of thousands of distinct CDR3 sequences, roughly 24% of which are singletons. The chain employs TRBV20-1 and TRBJ2-6; perhaps TRBD1 as D (5 bases). The clonotype originates from a boy younger than two who had a stem cell transplant for acute myeloid leukemia, so the T cells may come from the graft donor. The source material was PBMCs, mostly from graft donor cells, sampled 360 days after TCRalphabeta/CD19-depleted stem cell transplant. The CDR3 loop is CSAPQGFGANVLTF. The CDR3 region has the DNA TGCAGTGCTCCTCAGGGCTTTGGGGCCAACGTCCTGACTTTC.